These T cell receptor beta chains were read from a single sample in a study of cytomegalovirus exposure and HLA in healthy donors. This table comes from immunoSEQ multiplex PCR, and its TCRdb copy is limited to in-frame clones, with some not included. With over 40,000 clones in the sample, the ten largest clones hold 2.1%. Sequencing input: PBMCs. Every receptor here comes from a middle-aged woman in good health and CMV-seronegative. Each CDR3 is given with its conserved first and last residue. The D gene is left open where the match is weak.

d_gene	v_gene	j_gene	CDR3nt	CDR3aa
TRBD2	TRBV19	TRBJ2-5	TGTGCCAGTAGTGGCCCCCCGGGCGGGCTAGCGGGAGGGCCGGAAGAGACCCAGTACTTC	CASSGPPGGLAGGPEETQYF
NA	TRBV6-1	TRBJ2-1	TGTGCCAGCAGTGATGACGCGGGCTCCTACAATGAGCAGTTCTTC	CASSDDAGSYNEQFF
TRBD1	TRBV5-1	TRBJ1-4	TGCGCCAGCAGCCCAGGGGGTGCCCCGGAAAAACTGTTTTTT	CASSPGGAPEKLFF
TRBD1	TRBV18	TRBJ1-1	TGTGCCAGCTCACCACCTTCAGGGGGCACTGAAGCTTTCTTT	CASSPPSGGTEAFF
NA	TRBV27	TRBJ2-2	TGTGCCAGCAGTGTAGAATGGTTAGCCGACGACACCGGGGAGCTGTTTTTT	CASSVEWLADDTGELFF
NA	TRBV19	TRBJ1-5	TGTGCCAGTAGCCCTGGCCCCAATCAGCCCCAGCATTTT	CASSPGPNQPQHF
NA	TRBV5-1	TRBJ2-7	TGCGCCAGCAGCCCGTTAGTAGGGGGAGTTTCCTACGAGCAGTACTTC	CASSPLVGGVSYEQYF
TRBD1	TRBV4-2	TRBJ2-1	TGTGCCAGCAGCCAAGAACCCCCCCGACAGGGGGTTTCCGACAATGAGCAGTTCTTC	CASSQEPPRQGVSDNEQFF
NA	TRBV4-2	TRBJ1-2	TGTGCCAGCAGCCAAGATGAGGGACTTGGGGGCTACACCTTC	CASSQDEGLGGYTF
TRBD2	TRBV19	TRBJ2-5	TGTGCCAGTAGTACCCGACTAGCGGGTCGGAATGGGGAGACCCAGTACTTC	CASSTRLAGRNGETQYF
NA	TRBV11-1	TRBJ2-6	TGTGCCAGCAGCTTACAGGACTCTGGGGCCAACGTCCTGACTTTC	CASSLQDSGANVLTF
TRBD1	TRBV7-3	TRBJ2-2	TGTGCCAGCAGCTCCCACAGGGGGCTGACCGGGGAGCTGTTTTTT	CASSSHRGLTGELFF
TRBD1	TRBV2	TRBJ1-1	TGTGCCAGCATGCAGGACAGGGGGATAACTGAAGCTTTCTTT	CASMQDRGITEAFF
NA	TRBV5-5	TRBJ1-3	TGTGCCAGCAGCTCCTTCACCGGGAACTCTGGAAACACCATATATTTT	CASSSFTGNSGNTIYF
TRBD2	TRBV6-5	TRBJ2-1	TGTGCCAGCAGTACGCGCCGGGGGGGCAATGAGCAGTTCTTC	CASSTRRGGNEQFF
TRBD2	TRBV10-3	TRBJ2-5	TGTGCCATCAGTGATCTGCTAGCGGGAGAGGAAGGAGAAGAGACCCAGTACTTC	CAISDLLAGEEGEETQYF